The 32 T cell receptor beta chains reported below all come from one sample, sequenced in a study of cytomegalovirus exposure and HLA in healthy donors. The PCR was carried out with 60 Vbeta primers and 13 Jbeta primers. The repertoire was sequenced with immunoSEQ multiplex PCR; TCRdb's copy has only in-frame clones and lacks some. This table holds 150,000 to 200,000 clones, 80% to 90% found once. What was sequenced was PBMCs. These receptors were taken from a man aged 40-49 years in good health and CMV-seropositive.

CDR3 protein: CASSAGWDKPQHF. The CDR3 DNA sequence: TGTGCCAGCAGCGCGGGGTGGGATAAGCCCCAGCATTTT. J is TRBJ1-5 and V is TRBV5-4; D not resolved. This CDR3 comprises 13 residues. Germline CDR1 reads SGHNT; CDR2 reads YYREEE (reference sequence). V lost 4 bases and J 8 bases, leaving 13 bases between the germline ends.

In DNA, the CDR3 is TGTGCCAGCTCACCACGAAGCGGGAGCGATGAGCAGTTCTTC. Amino acid sequence: CASSPRSGSDEQFF. The rearrangement uses TRBV18 and TRBJ2-1; 8 bases map to TRBD2. CDR1 is KGHSH, CDR2 LQKENI, per germline. This CDR3 comprises 14 residues. Germline trimming cut 1 base from V and 8 bases from J; bases unmatched to any gene: 4.

The genes are TRBV10-1 and TRBJ2-6; perhaps TRBD1 as D (6 bases). CDR1 is WNHNN, CDR2 SYGVQD, per germline (reference sequence). The V end lost 0 bases, the J end lost 0 bases, and 21 bases lay between the germline ends. This CDR3 is 21 amino acids long. The chain's CDR3 is CASSESRTDTPPNSGANVLTF. CDR3 DNA: TGCGCCAGCAGTGAGTCCAGGACAGATACCCCACCTAACTCTGGGGCCAACGTCCTGACTTTC.

This clone has a handful of counts. CDR3 in amino acids: CASSYEGKGTEAFF. DNA of the CDR3: TGTGCCAGCAGTTACGAGGGAAAAGGCACTGAAGCTTTCTTT. This chain joins TRBV6-6 and TRBJ1-1; no clear D gene. V was cut by 2 bases and J by 4 bases, with 11 bases left in between. The CDR3 runs 14 residues. CDR1 and CDR2 from the germline V gene are MNHNY and SVGAGI (reference sequence).

V and J are TRBV19 and TRBJ2-2; no firm D call. Deletions cut 5 bases from V and 5 bases from J, with 6 bases between. The CDR3 has 12 residues. From germline, CDR1 is LNHDA and CDR2 SQIVND (reference sequence). CDR3 residues: CASSFPTGELFF. The DNA of the CDR3 is TGTGCCAGTAGTTTCCCGACCGGGGAGCTGTTTTTT.

The chain combines TRBV9 with TRBJ2-5; possible D gene TRBD2, 5 bases. The V end lost 0 bases, the J end lost 1 base, and 7 bases lay between the germline ends. Germline values: CDR1 SGDLS, CDR2 YYNGEE. The CDR3 length is 14 residues. The CDR3 DNA is TGTGCCAGCAGCGTAGAGGGAGCCCAAGAGACCCAGTACTTC. It is translated as CASSVEGAQETQYF.

The chain employs TRBV29-1 and TRBJ1-1; TRBD1 agrees at 9 bases. J lost 2 bases, V lost 5 bases, and 3 bases had no gene match. The length of the CDR3 is 13 residues. Per the germline V gene, CDR1 is SQVTM and CDR2 is ANQGSEA. CDR3 DNA: TGCAGCGTTACACAGGGGGCCAACACTGAAGCTTTCTTT. This sequence encodes CSVTQGANTEAFF.

This sequence joins TRBV2 and TRBJ2-7; no firm D call. The CDR3 covers 14 residues. CDR1 and CDR2 from the germline V gene are SNHLY and FYNNEI. Trimming shortened V by 7 bases and J by 3 bases, and 16 bases separated the two germline ends. The CDR3 loop reads CASTFLGPGYEQYF. The CDR3 DNA sequence: TGTGCCAGCACCTTTTTAGGCCCGGGCTACGAGCAGTACTTC.

The gene calls are TRBV5-1 and TRBJ1-1; possible D gene TRBD1, 6 bases. The germline V gene has CDR1 SGHRS and CDR2 YFSETQ. The CDR3 is made up of 14 amino acids. Between the trimmed V and J ends, which lost 3 bases and 0 bases, there was a span of 9 bases. The CDR3 here is CASSSGQLNTEAFF. CDR3 sequence (DNA): TGCGCCAGCAGCTCAGGACAGCTGAACACTGAAGCTTTCTTT.

The chain couples TRBV6-5 to TRBJ1-1; D possibly corresponds to TRBD1 (6 bases). V shed 7 bases and J shed 5 bases, with 14 bases lying between them. Germline lookup yields CDR1 MNHEY and CDR2 SVGAGI. The CDR3 contains 13 residues. This chain's CDR3 is CASKQGGGTEAFF. In DNA form, the CDR3 reads TGTGCCAGCAAACAGGGTGGCGGGACTGAAGCTTTCTTT.

The genes are TRBV6-4 and TRBJ1-5; the D gene is possibly TRBD1 (6 bases). V lost 10 bases and J 3 bases, leaving 22 bases between the germline ends. This CDR3 contains 16 residues. Germline V gene data show CDR1 as MRHNA and CDR2 as SNTAGT. The CDR3 region is CAITLRGGEDNQPQHF. The CDR3 region has the DNA TGTGCCATCACTCTAAGGGGGGGGGAAGACAATCAGCCCCAGCATTTT.

The chain joins TRBV11-2 to TRBJ1-4, with 9 bases that match TRBD1. CDR3 length: 16 residues. Germline V lookup: CDR1 SGHAT, CDR2 FQNNGV. V was clipped by 0 bases and J by 4 bases; unmatched bases: 3. For the CDR3, the DNA is TGTGCCAGCAGCTTAGATCTGGGACAGGGTAATGAAAAACTGTTTTTT. It is translated as CASSLDLGQGNEKLFF.

This clone was recorded a few times. V is TRBV25-1 and J is TRBJ1-1; D unresolved. Trimming left V 0 bases short and J 4 bases short, with 9 bases between. Per the germline V gene, CDR1 is MGHDK and CDR2 is SYGVNS. CDR3 length equals 14 residues. This chain's CDR3 is CASSEYQEGTEAFF. DNA for the CDR3: TGTGCCAGCAGTGAATATCAGGAGGGCACTGAAGCTTTCTTT.

The chain links TRBV18 to TRBJ1-1; no clear D. Per germline, CDR1 KGHSH and CDR2 LQKENI. Trimming pared 5 bases from V and 1 base from J, leaving 11 bases between. The CDR3 is 14 residues long. CDR3 coding DNA: TGTGCCAGCTCAGCTCAACGGGAGAACACTGAAGCTTTCTTT. Its protein is CASSAQRENTEAFF.

The rearrangement links TRBV5-4 to TRBJ1-1, with D possibly TRBD1 on 5 matching bases. The CDR3 extends over 15 amino acids. Germline loops: CDR1 SGHNT, CDR2 YYREEE (reference sequence). The CDR3, as DNA: TGTGAAACAGGAGACGGCATACGCCCGAACACTGAAGCTTTCTTT. Amino acids: CETGDGIRPNTEAFF.

The sample holds a few counts of this clone. This chain joins TRBV18 and TRBJ1-1, with 8 positions matching TRBD1. Germline V gives CDR1 KGHSH, CDR2 LQKENI. CDR3 length: 12 residues. V was pared by 4 bases and J by 11 bases, with 6 bases of the junction left unmatched. CDR3 region: CASSLQGAHAFF. CDR3 in DNA: TGTGCCAGCTCACTTCAGGGGGCGCACGCTTTCTTT.

The chain is built from TRBV5-4 and TRBJ2-1; 10 bases align to TRBD2. The V gene end was trimmed by 3 bases and the J gene end by 8 bases; junction bases not matched to a gene: 11. This CDR3 comprises 16 residues. CDR1 SGHNT and CDR2 YYREEE come from the germline V gene (reference sequence). CDR3 sequence (DNA): TGTGCCAGCAGCTCCCCTAGCGGGAGTGATTGGGATGAGCAGTTCTTC. This encodes CASSSPSGSDWDEQFF.

This sequence joins TRBV6-5 and TRBJ2-2, with D possibly TRBD1 on 5 matching bases. The germline CDR1 and CDR2 sequences are MNHEY and SVGAGI. This CDR3 is built from 13 residues. V lost 6 bases, J lost 1 base, and 6 bases lay in between. CDR3 residues: CASRQVNTGELFF. CDR3 sequence (DNA): TGTGCCAGCAGACAGGTGAACACCGGGGAGCTGTTTTTT.

This chain connects TRBV7-2 to TRBJ2-1; D is possibly TRBD1 (6 bases). The CDR3 is 15 amino acids. Trimming stripped 6 bases from V and 0 bases from J, with 12 bases between. Per the germline V gene, CDR1 is SGHTA and CDR2 is FQGNSA. The CDR3 protein is CASRETGTSYNEQFF. The CDR3, as DNA: TGTGCCAGCAGGGAAACAGGGACCTCCTACAATGAGCAGTTCTTC.

J is TRBJ2-7 and V is TRBV5-1; the match to TRBD2 covers 9 bases. The ends lost 0 bases at V and 0 bases at J; junction bases unmatched: 1. Germline assignment: CDR1 SGHRS and CDR2 YFSETQ. The CDR3 is 15 residues long. Here the CDR3 DNA reads TGCGCCAGCAGCTTGGAGCGGGAGGACTCCTACGAGCAGTACTTC. Translation gives CASSLEREDSYEQYF.

The J gene is TRBJ1-3, the V gene TRBV2, with unresolved D. V lost 6 bases and J 0 bases, leaving 12 bases between the germline ends. This CDR3 spans 15 amino acids. CDR1 and CDR2 (germline): SNHLY, FYNNEI. CDR3 DNA: TGTGCCAGCAGGCCGGGGATCTTCTCTGGAAACACCATATATTTT. It codes for CASRPGIFSGNTIYF.

The V and J genes are TRBV7-2 and TRBJ1-6; D is ambiguous. V lost 5 bases, J lost 0 bases, and 14 bases lay in between. The germline V gene encodes CDR1 SGHTA and CDR2 FQGNSA. The CDR3 length is 17 residues. As DNA, the CDR3 is TGTGCCAGCAGCCGAGGGATTTCGAGCTCCTATAATTCACCCCTCCACTTT. It specifies CASSRGISSSYNSPLHF. Looking up the rest from reference TRBV7-2 and TRBJ1-6 gives the full variable domain: GAGVSQSPSNKVTEKGKDVELRCDPISGHTALYWYRQSLGQGLEFLIYFQGNSAPDKSGLPSDRFSAERTGGSVSTLTIQRTQQEDSAVYLCASSRGISSSYNSPLHFGNGTRLTVT.

The chain combines TRBV5-6 with TRBJ2-7; D is uncertain. The CDR3 is 11 residues long. Germline loops: CDR1 SGHDT, CDR2 YYEEEE. V was trimmed by 3 bases and J by 6 bases, leaving 7 bases between them. In nucleotides, the CDR3 is TGTGCCAGCAGCTGGAGCTCCGAGCAGTACTTC. Its protein is CASSWSSEQYF.

This sequence joins TRBV28 and TRBJ2-1; the D gene is possibly TRBD2 (8 bases). CDR1 MDHEN and CDR2 SYDVKM come from the germline V gene. This CDR3 contains 14 residues. V was trimmed by 5 bases and J by 14 bases, leaving 22 bases between them. CDR3 in amino acids: CASSPGGTSEAEFF. The CDR3 bases are TGTGCCAGCAGTCCAGGGGGGACTAGTGAGGCCGAGTTCTTC.

The CDR3: CAWSRSSGNQPQHF. In DNA form, the CDR3 reads TGTGCCTGGAGTCGGAGTTCGGGCAATCAGCCCCAGCATTTT. V and J are TRBV30 and TRBJ1-5; no clear D. This CDR3 contains 14 residues. Germline values: CDR1 GTSNPN, CDR2 SVGIG (reference sequence). V was pared by 2 bases and J by 2 bases, with 10 bases between. The variable domain in full, with the rest retrieved from reference TRBV30 and TRBJ1-5, is SQTIHQWPATLVQPVGSPLSLECTVEGTSNPNLYWYRQAAGRGLQLLFYSVGIGQISSEVPQNLSASRPQDRQFILSSKKLLLSDSGFYLCAWSRSSGNQPQHFGDGTRLSIL.

The chain recombines TRBV12-2 with TRBJ1-2. TRBV12-2 is noted as a pseudogene. CDR3 size: 13 residues. DNA for the CDR3: TGTGCAAGTCGCCCACTGAATAACTATGGCTACACCTTC. Translating it yields CASRPLNNYGYTF.

The chain joins TRBV7-6 to TRBJ2-1, with TRBD1 matching over 8 bases. The CDR3 consists of 16 residues. From germline, CDR1 is SGHVS and CDR2 FNYEAQ. The V gene end was trimmed by 2 bases and the J gene end by 8 bases; junction bases not matched to a gene: 11. CDR3 sequence: CASSLRGAGGRDEQFF. Written as DNA, the CDR3 is TGTGCCAGCAGCTTACGAGGGGCAGGGGGCAGGGATGAGCAGTTCTTC. Filled out from reference TRBV7-6 and TRBJ2-1, the complete variable domain reads GAGVSQSPRYKVTKRGQDVALRCDPISGHVSLYWYRQALGQGPEFLTYFNYEAQQDKSGLPNDRFSAERPEGSISTLTIQRTEQRDSAMYRCASSLRGAGGRDEQFFGPGTRLTVL.

This clone came up a few times. J is TRBJ2-3 and V is TRBV5-1; 14 nucleotides line up with TRBD2. This CDR3 is built from 17 residues. V dropped 2 bases and J dropped 8; count of bases not matched to a gene: 10. In germline, CDR1 is SGHRS, CDR2 YFSETQ. CDR3 nucleotide sequence: TGCGCCAGCAGCTTAACCGGGACTAGCGGGAGTTCGGTTACGCAGTATTTT. Protein sequence: CASSLTGTSGSSVTQYF. Drawing the rest from reference TRBV5-1 and TRBJ2-3, the complete variable domain is KAGVTQTPRYLIKTRGQQVTLSCSPISGHRSVSWYQQTPGQGLQFLFEYFSETQRNKGNFPGRFSGRQFSNSRSEMNVSTLELGDSALYLCASSLTGTSGSSVTQYFGPGTRLTVL.

This chain uses TRBV11-2 with TRBJ1-3, with 10 bases lining up with TRBD1. J gave up 2 bases and V 5 bases, and 9 bases lay outside the gene matches. CDR3 length equals 17 residues. Germline V lookup: CDR1 SGHAT, CDR2 FQNNGV. CDR3 loop: CASSPLAGTGAGNTIYF. CDR3 nucleotide sequence: TGTGCCAGCAGCCCCCTAGCCGGGACAGGGGCTGGAAACACCATATATTTT.

The genes are TRBV27 and TRBJ2-5; D gene uncertain. The DNA matches TRBJ2-7 better at its end, which makes the J call doubtful. This CDR3 spans 11 amino acids. Per germline, CDR1 MNHEY and CDR2 SMNVEV (reference sequence). In DNA, the CDR3 is TGTGCCAGCAGTTCCTTTTACGAGCAGTACTTC. Its translation: CASSSFYEQYF.

The chain uses TRBV4-1 and TRBJ2-7; a weak D match, TRBD2 (5 bases). From germline, CDR1 is MGHRA and CDR2 YSYEKL. The CDR3 consists of 16 residues. Trimming removed 0 bases at V and 0 bases at J, with 12 bases between. The CDR3: CASSQDPGLISYEQYF. CDR3 DNA sequence: TGCGCCAGCAGCCAAGATCCCGGACTGATCTCCTACGAGCAGTACTTC.

There are a few counts of this clone. DNA of the CDR3: TGCAGCGTTGAAAGGGGCAGCCCCTACAATGAGCAGTTCTTC. Encoded protein: CSVERGSPYNEQFF. The chain has TRBV29-1 and TRBJ2-1; D perhaps matches TRBD1 (5 bases). The germline V gene has CDR1 SQVTM and CDR2 ANQGSEA. CDR3 length equals 14 residues. Trimming took 2 bases from V and 2 from J, leaving 10 bases between them.